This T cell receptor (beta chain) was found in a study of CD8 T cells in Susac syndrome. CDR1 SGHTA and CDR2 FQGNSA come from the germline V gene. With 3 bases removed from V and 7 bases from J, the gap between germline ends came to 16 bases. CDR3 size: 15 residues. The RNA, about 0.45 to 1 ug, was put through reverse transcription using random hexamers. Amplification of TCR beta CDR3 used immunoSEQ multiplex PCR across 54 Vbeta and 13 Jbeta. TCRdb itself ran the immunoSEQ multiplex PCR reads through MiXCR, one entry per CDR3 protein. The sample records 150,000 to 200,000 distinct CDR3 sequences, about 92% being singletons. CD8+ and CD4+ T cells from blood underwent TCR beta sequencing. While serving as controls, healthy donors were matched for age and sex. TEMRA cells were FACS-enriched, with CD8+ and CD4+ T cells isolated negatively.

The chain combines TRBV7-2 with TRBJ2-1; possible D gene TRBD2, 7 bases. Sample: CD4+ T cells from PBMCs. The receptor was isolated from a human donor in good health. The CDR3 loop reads CASSLEGGPWNEQFF. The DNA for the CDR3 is TGTGCCAGCAGCTTGGAGGGGGGGCCTTGGAATGAGCAGTTCTTC. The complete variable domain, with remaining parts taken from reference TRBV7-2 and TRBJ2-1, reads GAGVSQSPSNKVTEKGKDVELRCDPISGHTALYWYRQSLGQGLEFLIYFQGNSAPDKSGLPSDRFSAERTGGSVSTLTIQRTQQEDSAVYLCASSLEGGPWNEQFFGPGTRLTVL.